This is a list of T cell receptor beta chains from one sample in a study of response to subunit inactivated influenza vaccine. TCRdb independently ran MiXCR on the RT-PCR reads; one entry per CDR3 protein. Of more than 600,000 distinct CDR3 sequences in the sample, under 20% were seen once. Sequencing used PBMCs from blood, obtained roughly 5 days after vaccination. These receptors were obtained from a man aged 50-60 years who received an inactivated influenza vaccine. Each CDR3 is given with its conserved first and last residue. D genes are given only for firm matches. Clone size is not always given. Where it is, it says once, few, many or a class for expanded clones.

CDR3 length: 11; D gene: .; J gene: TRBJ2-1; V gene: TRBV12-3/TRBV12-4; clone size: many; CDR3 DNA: TGTGCCAGCAAGGCCGGGCCCTTACAGTTCTTC; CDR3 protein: CASKAGPLQFF
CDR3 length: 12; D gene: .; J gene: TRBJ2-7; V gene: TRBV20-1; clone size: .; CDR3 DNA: TGCAGTGCTAGACGGCAGGCCAACGAGCAGTACTTC; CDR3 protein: CSARRQANEQYF
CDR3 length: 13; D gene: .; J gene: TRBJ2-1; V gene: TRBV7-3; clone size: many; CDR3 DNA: TGTGCCAGCAGCTACGGGACTGACAATGAGCAGTTCTTC; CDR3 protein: CASSYGTDNEQFF
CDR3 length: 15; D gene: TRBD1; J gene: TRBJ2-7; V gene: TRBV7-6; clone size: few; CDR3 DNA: TGTGCCAGCAGCCCCCGGTTAAGAGGGACAGGCGAGCAGTACTTC; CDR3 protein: CASSPRLRGTGEQYF
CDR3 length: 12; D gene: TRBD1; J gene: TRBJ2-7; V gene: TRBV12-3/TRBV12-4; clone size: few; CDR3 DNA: TGTGCCACCCGGGACAGGTCCTACGAGCAGTACTTC; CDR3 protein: CATRDRSYEQYF
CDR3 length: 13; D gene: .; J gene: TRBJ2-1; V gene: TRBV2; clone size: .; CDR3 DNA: TGTGCCAGCAGTGAGGTCCTAGACAGCAAGCAGTTCTTC; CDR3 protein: CASSEVLDSKQFF
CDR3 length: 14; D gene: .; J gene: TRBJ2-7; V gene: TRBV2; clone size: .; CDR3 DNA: TGTGCCAGCAGATTCGCGGGTTATGCCTACGAGCAGTACTTC; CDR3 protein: CASRFAGYAYEQYF
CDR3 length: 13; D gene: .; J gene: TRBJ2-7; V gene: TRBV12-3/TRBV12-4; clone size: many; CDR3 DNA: TGTGCCAGCAGTTTAGGGCAGGTCTACGAGCAGTACTTC; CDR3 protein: CASSLGQVYEQYF
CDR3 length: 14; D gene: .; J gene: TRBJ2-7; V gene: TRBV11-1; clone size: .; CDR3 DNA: TGTGCCAGCAGCTTACAAACAGGGTCCTACGAGCAGTACTTC; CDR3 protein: CASSLQTGSYEQYF
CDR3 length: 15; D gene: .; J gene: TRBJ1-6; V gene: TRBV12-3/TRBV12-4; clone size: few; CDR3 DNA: TGTGCCAGCAGCTTCGGAGGTGGAGTTAATTCACCCCTCCACTTT; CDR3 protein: CASSFGGGVNSPLHF
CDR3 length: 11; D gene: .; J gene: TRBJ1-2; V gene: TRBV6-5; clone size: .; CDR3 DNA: TGTGCCAGCAATTCGAGGGGATTCTACACCTTC; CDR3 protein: CASNSRGFYTF
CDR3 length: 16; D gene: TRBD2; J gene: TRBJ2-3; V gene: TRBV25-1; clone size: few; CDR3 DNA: TGTGCCAGCAGTGAATGGGGGACTATTAACACAGATACGCAGTATTTT; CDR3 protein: CASSEWGTINTDTQYF
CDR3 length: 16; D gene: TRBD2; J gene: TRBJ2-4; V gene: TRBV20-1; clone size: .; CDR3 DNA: TGCAGTGCTTTCGCTCTAGCGGCTATAGCCAAAAACATTCAGTACTTC; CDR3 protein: CSAFALAAIAKNIQYF
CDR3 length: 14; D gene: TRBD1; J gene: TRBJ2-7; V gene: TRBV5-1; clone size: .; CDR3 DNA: TGTGCCAGCAGCCTCCGACAGGGTGCCGACGAGCAGTACTTC; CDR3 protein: CASSLRQGADEQYF
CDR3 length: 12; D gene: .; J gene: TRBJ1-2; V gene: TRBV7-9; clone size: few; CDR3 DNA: TGTGCCAGCAGCCAGGGACTCTATGGCTACACCTTC; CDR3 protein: CASSQGLYGYTF
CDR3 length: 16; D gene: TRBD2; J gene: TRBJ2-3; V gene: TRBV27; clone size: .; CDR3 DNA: TGTGCCAGCAGTTCGAGCGGGGGGGCGACGGCGGATACGCAGTATTTT; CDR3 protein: CASSSSGGATADTQYF
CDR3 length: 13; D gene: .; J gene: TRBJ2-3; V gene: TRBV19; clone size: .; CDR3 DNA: TGTGCCAGCATTGAGGTGGGGAAGGCTACGCAGTATTTT; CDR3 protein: CASIEVGKATQYF
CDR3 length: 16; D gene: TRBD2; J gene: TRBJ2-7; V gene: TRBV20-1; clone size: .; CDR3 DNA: TGCAGTGCTAGAGGGATAGCGGGGGACCAATCCTACGAGCAGTACTTC; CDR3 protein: CSARGIAGDQSYEQYF
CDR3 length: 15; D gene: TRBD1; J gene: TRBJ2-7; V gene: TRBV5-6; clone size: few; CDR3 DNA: TGTGCCAGCAGCTTGGCTGACAGGGTAGAGAACGAGCAGTACTTC; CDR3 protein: CASSLADRVENEQYF
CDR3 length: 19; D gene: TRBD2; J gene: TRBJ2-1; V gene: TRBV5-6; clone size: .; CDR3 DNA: TGTGCCAGCAGCTTCAAATCCCCCTTAGCGGGCCCCTCCTACAATGAGCAGTTCTTC; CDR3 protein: CASSFKSPLAGPSYNEQFF
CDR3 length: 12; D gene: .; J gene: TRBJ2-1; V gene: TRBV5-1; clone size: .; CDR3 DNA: TGCGCCAGCTCAACCGGTGCGGATGAGCAGTTCTTC; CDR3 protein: CASSTGADEQFF
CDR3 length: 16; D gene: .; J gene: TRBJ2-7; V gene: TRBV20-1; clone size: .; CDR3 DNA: TGCAGTGCTAGAATCTACATGGCGTTTCCCTCCTACGAGCAGTACTTC; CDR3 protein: CSARIYMAFPSYEQYF
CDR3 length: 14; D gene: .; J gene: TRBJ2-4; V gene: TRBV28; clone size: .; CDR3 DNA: TGTGCCAGCAGTTTAAGGGTTCAGAAAAACATTCAGTACTTC; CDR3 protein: CASSLRVQKNIQYF
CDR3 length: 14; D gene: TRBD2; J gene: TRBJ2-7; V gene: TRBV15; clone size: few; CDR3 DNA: TGTGCCACCAGCAGAGAACGGGGGGAATACGAGCAGTACTTC; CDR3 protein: CATSRERGEYEQYF
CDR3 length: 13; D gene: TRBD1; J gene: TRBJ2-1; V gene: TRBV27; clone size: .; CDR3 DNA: TGTGCCAGCGTATCGCGGACAGGCAATGAGCAGTTCTTC; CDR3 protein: CASVSRTGNEQFF
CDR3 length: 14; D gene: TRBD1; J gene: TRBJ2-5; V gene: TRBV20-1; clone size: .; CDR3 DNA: TGCAGTGCTAGAGATGGAACAGGGGATGGAACCCAGTACTTC; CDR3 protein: CSARDGTGDGTQYF
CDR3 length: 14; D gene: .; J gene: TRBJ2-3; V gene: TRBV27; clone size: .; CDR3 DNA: TGTGCCAGCAGTTTGGGTTTAAAGGGGTTCGGGCAGTATTTT; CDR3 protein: CASSLGLKGFGQYF
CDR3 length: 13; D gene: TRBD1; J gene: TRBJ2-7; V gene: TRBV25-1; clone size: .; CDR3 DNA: TGTGCCAGCAGTTCCTGGACAGGGGACGAGCAGTACTTC; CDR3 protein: CASSSWTGDEQYF
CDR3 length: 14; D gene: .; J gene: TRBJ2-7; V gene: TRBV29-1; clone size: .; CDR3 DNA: TGCAGCGTTGGCGGACGTTTAGGTTCCTACGAGCAGTACTTC; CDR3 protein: CSVGGRLGSYEQYF
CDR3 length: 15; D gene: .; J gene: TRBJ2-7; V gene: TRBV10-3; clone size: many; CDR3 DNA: TGTGCCATCAGTGAGTCCCGCCAGGGAGGCAACGAGCAGTACTTC; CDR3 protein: CAISESRQGGNEQYF
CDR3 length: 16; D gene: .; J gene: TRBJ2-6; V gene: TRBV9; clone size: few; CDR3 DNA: TGTGCCAGCAGCACGGGACGGCTCTCTGGGGCCAACGTCCTGACTTTC; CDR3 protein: CASSTGRLSGANVLTF
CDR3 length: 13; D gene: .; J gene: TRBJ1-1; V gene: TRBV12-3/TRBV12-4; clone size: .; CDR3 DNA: TGTGCCAGCAGTTTTAAACTGAACACTGAAGCTTTCTTT; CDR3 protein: CASSFKLNTEAFF
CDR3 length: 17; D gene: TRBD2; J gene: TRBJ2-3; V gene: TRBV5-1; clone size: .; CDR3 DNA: TGCGCCAGCAGCTTGATTCTAGCGGGAGGGCTTGGAGATACGCAGTATTTT; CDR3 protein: CASSLILAGGLGDTQYF
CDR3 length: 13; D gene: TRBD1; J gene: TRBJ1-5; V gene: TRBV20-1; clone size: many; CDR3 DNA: TGCAGTGCGCGTACAGGGGGCAATCAGCCCCAGCATTTT; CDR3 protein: CSARTGGNQPQHF
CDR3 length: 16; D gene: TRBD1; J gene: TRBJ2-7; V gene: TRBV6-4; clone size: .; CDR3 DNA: TGTGCCAGCGGAGGGTTAAGGACAGGGCCATCCTACGAGCAGTACTTC; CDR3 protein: CASGGLRTGPSYEQYF
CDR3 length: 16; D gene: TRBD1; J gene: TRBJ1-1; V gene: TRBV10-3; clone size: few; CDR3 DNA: TGTGCCATCAGTGAAGGGACAGGTGCCGGCAGGGATGAAGCTTTCTTT; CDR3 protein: CAISEGTGAGRDEAFF
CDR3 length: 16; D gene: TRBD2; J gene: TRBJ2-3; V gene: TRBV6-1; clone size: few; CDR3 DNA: TGTGCCAGCACCCAACCGGGGGGAGCCAGCACAGATACGCAGTATTTT; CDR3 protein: CASTQPGGASTDTQYF
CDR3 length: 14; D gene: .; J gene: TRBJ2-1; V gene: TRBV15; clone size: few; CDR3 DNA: TGTGCCACCAGCATTAGGTATTCAGACAATGAGCAGTTCTTC; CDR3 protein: CATSIRYSDNEQFF
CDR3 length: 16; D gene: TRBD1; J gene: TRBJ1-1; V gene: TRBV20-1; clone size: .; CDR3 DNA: TGCAGTGCTAGAGACTCGGACAGGGGGACTGGCACTGAAGCTTTCTTT; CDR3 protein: CSARDSDRGTGTEAFF
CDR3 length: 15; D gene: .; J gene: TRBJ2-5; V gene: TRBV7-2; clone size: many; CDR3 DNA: TGTGCCAGCAGCCCCGGCAAAAGTGGCCAAGAGACCCAGTACTTC; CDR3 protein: CASSPGKSGQETQYF
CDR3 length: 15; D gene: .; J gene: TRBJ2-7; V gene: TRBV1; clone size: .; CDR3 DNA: TGCACCAGCAGCCGGACAGGGTTTGTGAGCTACGAGCAGTACTTC; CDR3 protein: CTSSRTGFVSYEQYF
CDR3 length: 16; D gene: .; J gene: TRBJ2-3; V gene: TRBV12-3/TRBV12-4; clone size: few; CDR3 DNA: TGTGCCAGCACCCCGGGTGGGGGGGGGCCTACAGATACGCAGTATTTT; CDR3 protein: CASTPGGGGPTDTQYF
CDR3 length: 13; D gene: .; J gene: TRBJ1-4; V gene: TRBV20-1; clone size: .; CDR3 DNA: TGCAGTGCTAGCAAGGCATCTAATGAAAAACTGTTTTTT; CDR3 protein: CSASKASNEKLFF
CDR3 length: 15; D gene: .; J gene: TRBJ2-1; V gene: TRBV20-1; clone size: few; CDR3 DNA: TGCAGTGCTAGAGATCCGAACGGACCCTACAATGAGCAGTTCTTC; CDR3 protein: CSARDPNGPYNEQFF
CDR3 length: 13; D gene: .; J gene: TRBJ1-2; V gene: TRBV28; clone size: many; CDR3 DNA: TGTGCCAGCACCAATTTTCAGAGCTATGGCTACACCTTC; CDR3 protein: CASTNFQSYGYTF
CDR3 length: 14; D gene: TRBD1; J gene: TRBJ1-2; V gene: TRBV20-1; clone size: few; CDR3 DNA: TGCAGTGCTAGAGCGACAGGGGAGCACTATGGCTACACCTTC; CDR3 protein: CSARATGEHYGYTF
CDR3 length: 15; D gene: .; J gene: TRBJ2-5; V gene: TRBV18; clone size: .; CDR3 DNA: TGTGCCAGCTCACCACCGTTTAGCGGACAAGAGACCCAGTACTTC; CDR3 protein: CASSPPFSGQETQYF
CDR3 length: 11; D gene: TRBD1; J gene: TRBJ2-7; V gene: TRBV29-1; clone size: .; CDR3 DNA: TGCAGCGGCTTGGACAGGGGAAAGCAGTACTTC; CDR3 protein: CSGLDRGKQYF
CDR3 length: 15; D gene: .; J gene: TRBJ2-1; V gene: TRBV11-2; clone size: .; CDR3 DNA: TGTGCCAGCAGCGCCCGCGGGACAGAGTACAATGAGCAGTTCTTC; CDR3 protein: CASSARGTEYNEQFF
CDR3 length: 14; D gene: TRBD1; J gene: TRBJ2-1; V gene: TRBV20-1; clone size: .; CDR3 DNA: TGCAGTGCTCGGACAGGGGGCGTATACAATGAGCAGTTCTTC; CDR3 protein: CSARTGGVYNEQFF
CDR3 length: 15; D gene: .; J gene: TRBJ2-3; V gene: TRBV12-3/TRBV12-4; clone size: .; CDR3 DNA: TGTGCCAGCAGTGTTGGCACGATCGGTGCAGATACGCAGTATTTT; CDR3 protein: CASSVGTIGADTQYF
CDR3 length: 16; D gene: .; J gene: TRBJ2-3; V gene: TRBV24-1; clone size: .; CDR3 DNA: TGTGCCACCAGTGATTTGCGGATTCAAAGCGGAGATACGCAGTATTTT; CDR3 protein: CATSDLRIQSGDTQYF
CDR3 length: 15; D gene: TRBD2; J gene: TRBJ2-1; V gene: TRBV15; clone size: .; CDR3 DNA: TGTGCCACCAACCTAATAGCGGGAGGTATCAATGAGCAGTTCTTC; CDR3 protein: CATNLIAGGINEQFF
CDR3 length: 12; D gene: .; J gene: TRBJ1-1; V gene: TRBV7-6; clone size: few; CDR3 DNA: TGTGCCAGCAGCGGGTCGGGCAGTCAAGCTTTCTTT; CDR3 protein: CASSGSGSQAFF
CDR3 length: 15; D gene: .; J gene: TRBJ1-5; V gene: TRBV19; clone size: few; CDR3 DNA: TGTGCCAGTACCACTACTTGGGCTAGCAATCAGCCCCAGCATTTT; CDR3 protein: CASTTTWASNQPQHF